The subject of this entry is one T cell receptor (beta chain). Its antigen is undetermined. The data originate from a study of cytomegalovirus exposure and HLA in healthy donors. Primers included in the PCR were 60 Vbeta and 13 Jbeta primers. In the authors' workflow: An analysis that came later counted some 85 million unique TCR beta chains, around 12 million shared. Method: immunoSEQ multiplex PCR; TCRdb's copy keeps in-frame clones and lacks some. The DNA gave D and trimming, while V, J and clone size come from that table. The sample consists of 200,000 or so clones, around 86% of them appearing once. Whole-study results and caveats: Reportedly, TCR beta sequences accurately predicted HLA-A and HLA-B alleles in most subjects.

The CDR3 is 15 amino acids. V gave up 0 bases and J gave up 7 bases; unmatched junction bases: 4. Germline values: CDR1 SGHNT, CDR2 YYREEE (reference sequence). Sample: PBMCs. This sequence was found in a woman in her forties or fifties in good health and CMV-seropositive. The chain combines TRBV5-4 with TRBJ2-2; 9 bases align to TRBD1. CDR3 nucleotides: TGTGCCAGCAGCTTGGGGACAGGGGATATCGGGGAGCTGTTTTTT. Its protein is CASSLGTGDIGELFF.